This TCR beta chain was captured by sequencing in a study of blood T cell repertoires in COVID-19 (dated by TCRdb to the early 2020s). About the study as a whole: The collaborator samples originated in the United States, Italy and Spain and spanned the acute and convalescent phases of COVID-19. Nearly every sample came with metadata listing a de-identified subject ID, COVID-19 status, age in years and sex. Where available, HLA class I and class II types were taken from metadata supplied by the sample provider and were not determined by assay-based typing. The samples were drawn from the first 160 participants of the ongoing ImmuneRACE study and from 1,254 subjects provided by 6 global collaborators. Deeply sampled blood TCRbeta repertoires from subjects exposed to, actively infected with, or recovered from COVID-19 were included in the dataset. The material from the prospective study consisted of cDNA or gDNA derived from T cells, B-cell-depleted T cells, or PBMCs. The repertoires were released in a freely available public database intended as a resource for research on the immune response to SARS-CoV-2.

TCRbeta CDR3 regions were amplified from genomic DNA by means of the immunoSEQ Assay, a bias-controlled multiplex PCR. Processing in the source paper ran as follows. Nucleated cell counts per sample were estimated from amplification of reference gene primers within the assay. To quantify the absolute abundance of each unique TCRbeta CDR3 rearrangement, sequence reads were collapsed and filtered. For each sample, productive Simpson clonality was calculated as the square root of Simpson's diversity index over productive rearrangements. In its TCRdb copy, this immuneACCESS table keeps in-frame sequences only and misses some clones. Where compared with another copy, unresolved V genes explain less than half of these, and the others have no known cause. Clone size and the V and J calls come from that table; the DNA yielded D and trimming. The sample yields approximately 73,000 clones; roughly 86% were counted once. The ten largest clones capture roughly 1.9% of the sample.

Whole blood was collected in K2EDTA tubes by collaborating institutions according to the institutions' own protocols. For TCRbeta analysis, collaborator samples were shipped as frozen whole blood, as isolated PBMCs, or as DNA extracted from either sample type. The investigation overall reported the following: The amount of clinical and demographic metadata varied by source and participant and was provided uncurated.

CDR1 is given as MNHEY and CDR2 as SVGAGI, both from the germline V gene. The CDR3 sequence holds 15 residues, the cysteine and phenylalanine included. Only the CDR3 DNA stays, 45 bases, in frame from base 1. Trimming removed 0 bases from V and 6 bases from J; the gene matches leave 6 bases unexplained. On this clone itself: Its antigen remains undetermined. Base quality data are lacking; no much larger clone is found one base away.

Material: peripheral blood. Rearrangement joined TRBV6-5 to TRBJ1-2; TRBD1 agrees with 8 junctional bases. This receptor was taken from a woman aged 55-69 years with acute or convalescent COVID-19. In nucleotide form, the sequence is TGTGCCAGCAGTTACTCTCAGGGGGCGTTAGATGGCTACACCTTC. Its translation reads: CASSYSQGALDGYTF.